Below are 17 T cell receptor beta chains sequenced from a single sample in a study of T cells in Graves' hyperthyroidism and ophthalmopathy. There were TCR beta CDR3 regions amplified from RNA transcripts. TCR CDR3 regions were first amplified by RT-PCR with HTBI primers. From the multiplex PCR reads, TCRdb called clonotypes with MiXCR, one entry per CDR3 protein. The data hold around 440,000 distinct CDR3 sequences, with more than 15% observed a single time. Sequenced: blood. All receptors come from a woman aged 18 to 35 with Graves' hyperthyroidism.

The chain is built from TRBV13 and TRBJ2-1, with 13 bases aligning to TRBD2. V was pared by 3 bases and J by 4 bases, with 6 bases of the junction left unmatched. This CDR3 has 17 amino acids. Germline CDR1 and CDR2: PRHDT and FYEKMQ (reference sequence). The CDR3 is CASSFTSGRARYNEQFF. Written as DNA, the CDR3 is TGTGCCAGCAGCTTCACTAGCGGGAGGGCCAGGTACAATGAGCAGTTCTTC.

The chain has TRBV9 and TRBJ1-2; 7 nucleotides agree with TRBD1. Germline CDR1 is SGDLS and CDR2 is YYNGEE. The CDR3 is 14 amino acids. V was clipped by 2 bases and J by 4 bases; unmatched bases: 5. This CDR3 is CASSVGTVPYGYTF. The CDR3 nucleotides read TGTGCCAGCAGCGTGGGGACAGTGCCCTATGGCTACACCTTC.

CDR3 protein: CATSRGSAGGTYEQYF. The CDR3 DNA reads TGTGCCACCAGCAGAGGTTCTGCGGGAGGAACCTACGAGCAGTACTTC. The chain is built from TRBV15 and TRBJ2-7, with 8 bases that match TRBD2. Per germline, CDR1 LNHNV and CDR2 YYDKDF (reference sequence). V was clipped by 1 base and J by 2 bases; unmatched bases: 7. This CDR3 spans 16 amino acids.

This clonotype has a handful of counts. This sequence joins TRBV9 and TRBJ2-5; 10 bases match TRBD1. The CDR3 covers 16 residues. Germline V CDR1 and CDR2: SGDLS, YYNGEE. V gave up 3 bases and J gave up 1 base; unmatched junction bases: 6. The CDR3 DNA reads as TGTGCCAGCAGCGAAGACAGGGGGCCTACCCAAGAGACCCAGTACTTC. Protein sequence: CASSEDRGPTQETQYF.

This clonotype was observed a handful of times. This chain links TRBV3-1 with TRBJ2-7, with TRBD2 matching 9 bases. V lost 4 bases to trimming and J lost 6 bases; unmatched junction nucleotides: 7. CDR1 is LGHDT and CDR2 is YNNKEL in the germline V gene (reference sequence). This CDR3 has 14 amino acids. CDR3 bases: TGTGCCAGCAGCCCCCGAGCGGGAGGCCCCGAGCAGTACTTC. It is translated as CASSPRAGGPEQYF.

This clonotype was observed a handful of times. This chain connects TRBV24-1 to TRBJ1-1, with D uncertain. The CDR3 is 14 amino acids. Looked up from germline, CDR1 is KGHDR and CDR2 is SFDVKD. V lost 2 bases and J lost 6, with 12 bases in between. The CDR3 region has the DNA TGTGCCACCAGTGATTGGGCCTCACCCTCTGAAGCTTTCTTT. It codes for CATSDWASPSEAFF.

This clonotype has a handful of counts. The CDR3: CASSQDLPGGPRDTQYF. CDR3 sequence (DNA): TGTGCCAGCAGCCAAGACTTGCCGGGAGGACCCAGGGATACGCAGTATTTT. V usage is TRBV4-2 and J usage is TRBJ2-3, with 7 bases aligning to TRBD2. Trimming removed 0 bases from V and 6 bases from J; junction bases left unmatched: 12. Germline CDR1 is LGHNA and CDR2 is YNFKEQ. This CDR3 contains 17 residues.

This clonotype has ten or more counts. V gene TRBV6-1 combines with J gene TRBJ2-3, with TRBD1 matching 9 bases. CDR1 is MNHNS and CDR2 is SASEGT in the germline V gene. V shed 3 bases, J shed 0 bases, and the junction held 1 base outside the gene matches. This CDR3 has 15 amino acids. The CDR3 sequence is CASSDGTGSTDTQYF. CDR3 nucleotides: TGTGCCAGCAGTGACGGGACAGGGAGCACAGATACGCAGTATTTT.

A word on this clonotype: Possible read error: a much larger clone is one base away. The chain has TRBV28 and TRBJ2-2; no firm D call. The CDR3 covers 15 residues. The V and J ends lost 5 bases and 2 bases respectively, with 12 bases between them. CDR1 and CDR2 (germline): MDHEN, SYDVKM. The chain's CDR3 is CASSLVSLNTGELFF. CDR3 nucleotide sequence: TGTGCCAGCAGTCTGGTATCACTAAACACCGGGGAGCTGTTTTTT.

This clonotype was seen many times. The chain is built from TRBV7-8 and TRBJ2-5, with a tentative D call TRBD2 (6 bases). The V gene's germline CDR1 is SGHVS and CDR2 FQNEAQ. V was pared by 6 bases and J by 2 bases, with 13 bases between. CDR3 size: 14 residues. CDR3: CASSPGTLQETQYF. In nucleotides, the CDR3 is TGTGCCAGCAGTCCCGGGACTTTACAAGAGACCCAGTACTTC.

In this sample, this clonotype turned up many times. The chain employs TRBV3-1 and TRBJ2-3; D is perhaps TRBD2 (5 bases). Per the germline V gene, CDR1 is LGHDT and CDR2 is YNNKEL (reference sequence). The V end was cut by 3 bases, the J end by 0 bases, with 16 bases between. This CDR3 contains 17 residues. CDR3 protein: CASSQGWKEDSTDTQYF. The CDR3 DNA reads as TGTGCCAGCAGCCAGGGATGGAAGGAGGATAGCACAGATACGCAGTATTTT.

This clonotype was recorded many times. This chain joins TRBV2 and TRBJ1-1, with a weak D call TRBD1 (5 bases). The germline V gene has CDR1 SNHLY and CDR2 FYNNEI. The CDR3 sequence is 12 residues long. Between the trimmed V and J ends, which lost 8 bases and 5 bases, there was a span of 12 bases. The CDR3 region has the DNA TGTGCCAGCGAACAGGACGGGACTGAAGCTTTCTTT. It specifies CASEQDGTEAFF.

This clonotype was picked up many times. The chain carries TRBV29-1 and TRBJ2-5; 8 positions agree with TRBD1. This CDR3 spans 12 amino acids. The germline V gene has CDR1 SQVTM and CDR2 ANQGSEA. With V trimmed by 6 bases and J by 3 bases, 3 bases remained unmatched. CDR3 nucleotide sequence: TGCAGCGTAAGGACAGGGAAAGAGACCCAGTACTTC. Amino acids: CSVRTGKETQYF.

This clonotype was seen at least ten times. The chain couples TRBV12-3 or TRBV12-4 to TRBJ2-3; TRBD2 aligns across 10 bases. Germline trimming cut 3 bases from V and 1 base from J; bases unmatched to any gene: 1. This CDR3 has 15 residues. The CDR3 region has the DNA TGTGCCAGCAGTTTCCTAGCGGGGGGCACAGATACGCAGTATTTT. Its translation: CASSFLAGGTDTQYF.

In this sample, this clonotype turned up many times. The chain joins TRBV5-1 to TRBJ2-7, with 9 bases lining up with TRBD1. With 1 base clipped from V and 5 bases from J, the junction kept 4 bases outside the gene matches. Germline V CDR1 and CDR2: SGHRS, YFSETQ. CDR3 size: 14 residues. The CDR3 loop reads CASSLTDRGHEQYF. CDR3 bases: TGCGCCAGCAGCTTGACGGACAGGGGCCACGAGCAGTACTTC.

The V call is TRBV28, the J call TRBJ1-1; perhaps TRBD1 as D (6 bases). The CDR3 sequence is 14 residues long. Per the germline V gene, CDR1 is MDHEN and CDR2 is SYDVKM. V gave up 5 bases and J gave up 2 bases, with 12 bases separating them. The CDR3 loop reads CASSDRQENTEAFF. The CDR3 region has the DNA TGTGCCAGCAGTGATAGACAGGAAAACACTGAAGCTTTCTTT.

The chain has TRBV20-1 and TRBJ1-2; 7 positions match TRBD1. From germline, CDR1 is DFQATT and CDR2 SNEGSKA (reference sequence). J was trimmed by 3 bases and V by 0 bases; bases with no gene match: 4. The CDR3 is 14 amino acids. In DNA, the CDR3 is TGCAGTGCTAGAGATCAGGGGGTCCACTATGGCTACACCTTC. Translated: CSARDQGVHYGYTF.